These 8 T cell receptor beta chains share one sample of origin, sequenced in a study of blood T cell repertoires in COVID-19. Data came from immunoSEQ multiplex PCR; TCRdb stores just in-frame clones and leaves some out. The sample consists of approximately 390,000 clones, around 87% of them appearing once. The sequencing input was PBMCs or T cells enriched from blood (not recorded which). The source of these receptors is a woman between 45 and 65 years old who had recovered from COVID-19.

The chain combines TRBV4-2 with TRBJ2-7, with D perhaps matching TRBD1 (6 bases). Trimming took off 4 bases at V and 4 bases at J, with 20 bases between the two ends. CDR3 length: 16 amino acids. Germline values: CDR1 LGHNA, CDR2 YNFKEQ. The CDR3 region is CASSPTNRAKGYEQYF. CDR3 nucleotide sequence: TGTGCCAGCAGCCCTACCAACAGGGCGAAGGGATACGAGCAGTACTTC.

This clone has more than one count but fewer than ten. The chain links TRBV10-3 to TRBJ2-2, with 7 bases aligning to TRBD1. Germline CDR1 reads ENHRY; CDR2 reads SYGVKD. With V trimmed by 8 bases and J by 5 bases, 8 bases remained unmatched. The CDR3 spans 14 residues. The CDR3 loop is CAIGRDRQTGELFF. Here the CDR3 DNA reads TGTGCCATCGGAAGGGACAGACAAACCGGGGAGCTGTTTTTT.

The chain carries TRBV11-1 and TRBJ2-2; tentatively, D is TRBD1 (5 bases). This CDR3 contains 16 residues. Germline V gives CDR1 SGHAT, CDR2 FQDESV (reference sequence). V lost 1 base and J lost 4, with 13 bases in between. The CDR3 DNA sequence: TGTGCCAGCAGCTTAGGCCAACAAGGGGCCACCGGGGAGCTGTTTTTT. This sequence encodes CASSLGQQGATGELFF.

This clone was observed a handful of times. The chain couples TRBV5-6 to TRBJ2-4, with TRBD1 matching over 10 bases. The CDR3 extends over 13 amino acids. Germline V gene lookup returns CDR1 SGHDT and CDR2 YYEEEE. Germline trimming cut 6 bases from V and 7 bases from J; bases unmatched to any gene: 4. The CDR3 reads CASTLDRGNIQYF. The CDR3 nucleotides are TGTGCCAGCACCCTGGACAGGGGGAACATTCAGTACTTC. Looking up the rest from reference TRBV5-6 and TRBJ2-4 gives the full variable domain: DAGVTQSPTHLIKTRGQQVTLRCSPKSGHDTVSWYQQALGQGPQFIFQYYEEEERQRGNFPDRFSGHQFPNYSSELNVNALLLGDSALYLCASTLDRGNIQYFGAGTRLSVL.

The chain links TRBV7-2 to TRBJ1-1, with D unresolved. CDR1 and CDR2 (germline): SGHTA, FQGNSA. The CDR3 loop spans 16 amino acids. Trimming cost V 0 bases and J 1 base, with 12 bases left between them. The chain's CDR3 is CASSLAGWLRNTEAFF. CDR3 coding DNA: TGTGCCAGCAGCTTAGCGGGCTGGCTCAGGAACACTGAAGCTTTCTTT.

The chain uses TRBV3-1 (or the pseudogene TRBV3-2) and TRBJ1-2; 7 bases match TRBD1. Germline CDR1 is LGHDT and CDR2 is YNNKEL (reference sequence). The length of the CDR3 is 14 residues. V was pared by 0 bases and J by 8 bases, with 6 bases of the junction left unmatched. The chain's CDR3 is CASSQEGGTDGYTF. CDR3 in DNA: TGTGCCAGCAGCCAAGAAGGGGGGACAGACGGCTACACCTTC.

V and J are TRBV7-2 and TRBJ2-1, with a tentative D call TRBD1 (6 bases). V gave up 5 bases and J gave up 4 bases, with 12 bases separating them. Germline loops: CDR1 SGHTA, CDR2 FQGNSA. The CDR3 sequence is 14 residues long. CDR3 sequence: CASSPGQSYNEQFF. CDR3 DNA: TGTGCCAGCAGCCCCGGACAGTCTTACAATGAGCAGTTCTTC. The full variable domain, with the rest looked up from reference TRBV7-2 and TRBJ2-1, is GAGVSQSPSNKVTEKGKDVELRCDPISGHTALYWYRQSLGQGLEFLIYFQGNSAPDKSGLPSDRFSAERTGGSVSTLTIQRTQQEDSAVYLCASSPGQSYNEQFFGPGTRLTVL.

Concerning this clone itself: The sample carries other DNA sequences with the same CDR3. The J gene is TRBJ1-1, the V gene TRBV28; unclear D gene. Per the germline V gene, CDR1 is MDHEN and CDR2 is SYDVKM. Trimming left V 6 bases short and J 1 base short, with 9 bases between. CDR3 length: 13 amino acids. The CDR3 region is CASSLSPNTEAFF. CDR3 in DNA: TGTGCCAGCAGCCTCAGTCCGAACACTGAAGCTTTCTTT.